The 22 T cell receptor beta chains presented below share a single source sample, sequenced in a study of shared clonotypes between healthy human individuals. Clones were sequenced by immunoSEQ multiplex PCR, and TCRdb holds only the in-frame ones, with some missing. The sample shows 800,000 to 1,200,000 clones, about four fifths of them seen only once. Sequences were obtained from memory CD4+ T cells from PBMCs. Subset indicated: CD45RA-negative fraction. The receptor set was obtained from a young man in good health. Some clones in this sample may be carry-over from other donors' samples.

This chain links TRBV6-5 with TRBJ2-1, with 7 bases aligning to TRBD1. The J segment lost 6 bases and the V segment lost 6 bases, leaving 8 bases of the junction unmatched. The length of the CDR3 is 14 residues. Germline assignment: CDR1 MNHEY and CDR2 SVGAGI. The CDR3 DNA sequence: TGTGCCAGCAGGCAGGGGGTTGTTAGCAATGAGCAGTTCTTC. Residues: CASRQGVVSNEQFF.

The chain couples TRBV25-1 to TRBJ2-7; the D gene is possibly TRBD1 (5 bases). The CDR3 is 17 residues long. From germline, CDR1 is MGHDK and CDR2 SYGVNS. V lost 2 bases to trimming and J lost 0 bases, with 17 bases between them. The CDR3 DNA reads TGTGCCAGCAGTGAAGCTGGTTCTTTAAGGGGCTCCTACGAGCAGTACTTC. Protein product: CASSEAGSLRGSYEQYF.

The chain has TRBV6-1 and TRBJ1-2; D gene unclear. This CDR3 contains 14 residues. The germline CDR1 and CDR2 sequences are MNHNS and SASEGT. V lost 6 bases to trimming and J lost 4 bases, with 15 bases between them. The DNA for the CDR3 is TGTGCCAGCAGCCCCGGGCCCGAGGGCTATGGCTACACCTTC. Protein sequence: CASSPGPEGYGYTF.

The chain carries TRBV11-2 and TRBJ2-3; TRBD1 aligns across 7 bases. This CDR3 has 13 amino acids. J was trimmed by 3 bases and V by 5 bases; bases with no gene match: 2. CDR1 and CDR2 from the germline V gene are SGHAT and FQNNGV. CDR3 sequence (DNA): TGTGCCAGCAGCGGGACAGAGACAGATACGCAGTATTTT. This encodes CASSGTETDTQYF.

This sequence joins TRBV2 and TRBJ1-2; a possible D gene is TRBD1 (5 bases). The CDR3 spans 12 residues. Trimming left V 5 bases short and J 8 bases short, with 12 bases between. CDR1 is SNHLY, CDR2 FYNNEI, per germline. CDR3 protein: CASSWGRYGYTF. CDR3 nucleotide sequence: TGTGCCAGCAGTTGGGGGAGGTACGGCTACACCTTC. The whole variable domain, filled in from reference TRBV2 and TRBJ1-2, reads EPEVTQTPSHQVTQMGQEVILRCVPISNHLYFYWYRQILGQKVEFLVSFYNNEISEKSEIFDDQFSVERPDGSNFTLKIRSTKLEDSAMYFCASSWGRYGYTFGSGTRLTVV.

V is TRBV5-6 and J is TRBJ2-1; D remains ambiguous. The CDR3 consists of 15 residues. Looked up from germline, CDR1 is SGHDT and CDR2 is YYEEEE. V was pared by 4 bases and J by 0 bases, with 11 bases between. The CDR3 sequence: CASSQQLSSYNEQFF. DNA for the CDR3: TGTGCCAGCAGCCAACAGTTGAGCTCCTACAATGAGCAGTTCTTC.

V and J are TRBV4-1 and TRBJ2-2, with TRBD2 matching over 13 bases. From germline, CDR1 is MGHRA and CDR2 YSYEKL. With 1 base clipped from V and 7 bases from J, the junction kept 9 bases outside the gene matches. This CDR3 has 18 residues. The CDR3 DNA follows: TGCGCCAGCAGCCAAGCCACTAGCGGGAGGGCCGCGCTCGGGGAGCTGTTTTTT. Its translation is CASSQATSGRAALGELFF.

This chain uses TRBV7-2 with TRBJ2-5; TRBD1 matches 8 bases. This CDR3 is 14 amino acids long. The ends lost 3 bases at V and 5 bases at J; junction bases unmatched: 5. Germline values: CDR1 SGHTA, CDR2 FQGNSA. The CDR3 is CASSFPGGRETQYF. The CDR3 DNA reads as TGTGCCAGCAGCTTTCCAGGGGGCAGGGAGACCCAGTACTTC.

This clone was seen repeatedly, ten times or more. The chain is built from TRBV4-2 and TRBJ1-3; D is unclear. V lost 0 bases and J 0 bases, leaving 6 bases between the germline ends. The germline V gene encodes CDR1 LGHNA and CDR2 YNFKEQ. The CDR3 covers 15 residues. The DNA of the CDR3 is TGTGCCAGCAGCCAAGATTTCACCTCTGGAAACACCATATATTTT. It translates to CASSQDFTSGNTIYF.

This clone was observed a handful of times. Different DNA sequences within this sample yield the same CDR3. This chain links TRBV5-4 with TRBJ2-3; 12 positions agree with TRBD2. The CDR3 has 16 amino acids. Germline-derived CDR1 and CDR2 are SGHNT and YYREEE (reference sequence). V lost 4 bases to trimming and J lost 0 bases; unmatched junction nucleotides: 3. The CDR3 coding sequence is TGTGCCAGCAGCGCCGGACTAGCGGGGAGCACAGATACGCAGTATTTT. It specifies CASSAGLAGSTDTQYF.

At least ten counts were recorded for this clone. The sample contains more than one DNA sequence encoding this CDR3. J is TRBJ2-5 and V is TRBV5-1, with 9 nucleotides matching TRBD2. The junction had 9 bases not matched to a gene; V was cut back by 1 base and J by 5 bases. Germline V gives CDR1 SGHRS, CDR2 YFSETQ. The CDR3 extends over 16 amino acids. The CDR3 DNA sequence: TGCGCCAGCAGCTTGCTCGCGGGAGGGCCGGTTGAGACCCAGTACTTC. Amino acids: CASSLLAGGPVETQYF.

The rearrangement joins TRBV7-3 to TRBJ2-2; no reliable D call. The V end was cut by 8 bases, the J end by 1 base, with 14 bases between. The CDR3 has 15 amino acids. CDR1 SGHTA and CDR2 FQGTGA come from the germline V gene. The chain's CDR3 is CASALQGKNTGELFF. CDR3 in DNA: TGTGCCAGCGCCTTACAAGGAAAGAACACCGGGGAGCTGTTTTTT.

The V and J genes are TRBV5-1 and TRBJ2-7; D is undetermined. The V gene lost 0 bases and the J gene lost 3 bases, with 10 bases spanning the gap. The CDR3 runs 14 residues. The germline gives CDR1 SGHRS, CDR2 YFSETQ. DNA of the CDR3: TGCGCCAGCAGCTTGGCGGGCAGGATCTACGAGCAGTACTTC. As protein: CASSLAGRIYEQYF. The full variable domain, in which reference TRBV5-1 and TRBJ2-7 provide the parts outside the CDR3, is KAGVTQTPRYLIKTRGQQVTLSCSPISGHRSVSWYQQTPGQGLQFLFEYFSETQRNKGNFPGRFSGRQFSNSRSEMNVSTLELGDSALYLCASSLAGRIYEQYFGPGTRLTVT.

This clone has just one count. The genes are TRBV5-6 and TRBJ1-2, with 9 bases fitting TRBD1. Germline assignment: CDR1 SGHDT and CDR2 YYEEEE. V shed 4 bases, J shed 3 bases, and the junction held 4 bases outside the gene matches. There are 14 residues in the CDR3. The CDR3 protein is CASSPGQGHYGYTF. As DNA, the CDR3 is TGTGCCAGCAGCCCTGGACAGGGGCACTATGGCTACACCTTC. The whole variable domain, remainder taken from reference TRBV5-6 and TRBJ1-2, is DAGVTQSPTHLIKTRGQQVTLRCSPKSGHDTVSWYQQALGQGPQFIFQYYEEEERQRGNFPDRFSGHQFPNYSSELNVNALLLGDSALYLCASSPGQGHYGYTFGSGTRLTVV.

This clone came up many times. The chain couples TRBV28 to TRBJ1-1; 7 bases are a match to TRBD1. Germline values: CDR1 MDHEN, CDR2 SYDVKM. With V trimmed by 6 bases and J by 6 bases, 4 bases remained unmatched. The CDR3 contains 12 residues. CDR3 protein: CASSDDRAEAFF. The CDR3, as DNA: TGTGCCAGCAGCGATGACAGGGCTGAAGCTTTCTTT.

The gene calls are TRBV11-2 and TRBJ2-1, with TRBD2 matching over 9 bases. The junction had 10 bases not matched to a gene; V was cut back by 0 bases and J by 4 bases. Germline CDR1 SGHAT, CDR2 FQNNGV. The CDR3 is made up of 18 amino acids. The CDR3 region is CASSLESRRLAAYNEQFF. The DNA of the CDR3 is TGTGCCAGCAGCTTAGAGAGTCGGAGACTAGCGGCATACAATGAGCAGTTCTTC.

This clone was picked up a small number of times. V is TRBV7-2 and J is TRBJ2-7; 13 nucleotides align to TRBD2. The CDR3 is 18 amino acids. The germline V gene has CDR1 SGHTA and CDR2 FQGNSA. V shed 5 bases, J shed 3 bases, and the junction held 13 bases outside the gene matches. This chain's CDR3 is CASSMGLAGFLLGYEQYF. In DNA form, the CDR3 reads TGTGCCAGCAGCATGGGACTAGCGGGATTCTTACTTGGCTACGAGCAGTACTTC.

This chain connects TRBV7-2 to TRBJ1-3, with no clear D. V dropped 5 bases and J dropped 9 bases, with 14 bases sitting between them. Germline V gene lookup returns CDR1 SGHTA and CDR2 FQGNSA. The CDR3 extends over 13 amino acids. The chain's CDR3 is CASSPEWGSTIYF. DNA of the CDR3: TGTGCCAGCAGCCCTGAATGGGGTTCCACCATATATTTT.

This chain connects TRBV5-1 to TRBJ2-5, with 10 nucleotides matching TRBD1. CDR1 is SGHRS and CDR2 is YFSETQ in the germline V gene. V gave up 3 bases and J gave up 3 bases; unmatched junction bases: 5. CDR3 length equals 15 residues. CDR3 region: CASSWWTGGEETQYF. CDR3 sequence (DNA): TGCGCCAGCAGCTGGTGGACAGGGGGGGAAGAGACCCAGTACTTC.

This chain uses TRBV18 with TRBJ2-2; 7 bases map to TRBD1. V shed 3 bases and J 9 bases; nucleotides not matched to a gene: 10. The CDR3 sequence is 15 residues long. CDR1 and CDR2 from the germline V gene are KGHSH and LQKENI. CDR3 sequence reads: CASSPGTEASRELFF. Here the CDR3 DNA reads TGTGCCAGCTCACCGGGGACAGAAGCTTCAAGGGAGCTGTTTTTT. Variable domain in full (rest from reference TRBV18 and TRBJ2-2): NAGVMQNPRHLVRRRGQEARLRCSPMKGHSHVYWYRQLPEEGLKFMVYLQKENIIDESGMPKERFSAEFPKEGPSILRIQQVVRGDSAAYFCASSPGTEASRELFFGEGSRLTVL.

The V call is TRBV6-5, the J call TRBJ2-7; the D call may be TRBD1 or TRBD2 (5 bases each). Germline CDR1 and CDR2: MNHEY and SVGAGI. The CDR3 totals 13 residues. Trimming cost V 7 bases and J 2 bases, with 12 bases left between them. CDR3 nucleotides: TGTGCCAGCAACAGGACTCTCACCTACGAGCAGTACTTC. Protein: CASNRTLTYEQYF.

Worth noting for this clone: The same CDR3 arises from other DNA sequences in this sample as well. The rearrangement links TRBV28 to TRBJ2-5, with TRBD2 as a possible D gene (5 bases). V lost 5 bases to trimming and J lost 2 bases, with 9 bases between them. Germline loops: CDR1 MDHEN, CDR2 SYDVKM. The CDR3 consists of 13 residues. The CDR3 loop is CASSPSGQETQYF. The CDR3 DNA is TGTGCCAGCAGTCCGTCGGGGCAAGAGACCCAGTACTTC.